This TCR beta chain emerged from a study of human T cells and chemical hapten exposure. Looking at the study overall: Small differences in pooled library volume mainly drove the variation in TCR yields per sample.

As to time point: pre-sensitization, week 0. Treatment noted: therapeutic diphenylcyclopropenone sensitization with weekly scalp DPC. As processed by the authors: There were a median of around 96,000 TCRs per sample, with a range from roughly 20,000 to 690,600. In TCRdb, the RACE reads were re-called with MiXCR into one record per CDR3 protein. Clone size and V and J calls follow TCRdb, not the original study. The sample consists of roughly 80,000 distinct CDR3 sequences, about 15% of them appearing once. Sequenced here: whole blood, sampled in connection with sensitization to the hapten diphenylcyclopropenone (DPC). The sequence was obtained from a woman between 45 and 65 years old with alopecia areata. Some clones in this sample may be carry-over from other donors' samples.

CDR3 amino acids: CASSPLPGQRYQPQHF. The CDR3 DNA reads as TGTGCCAGTAGTCCGCTACCGGGACAGAGGTATCAGCCCCAGCATTTT. The chain carries TRBV19 and TRBJ1-5; 7 bases align to TRBD1. This CDR3 spans 16 amino acids. Trimming removed 5 bases from V and 5 bases from J; junction bases left unmatched: 12. Germline lookup yields CDR1 LNHDA and CDR2 SQIVND (reference sequence).